Shown below are 22 T cell receptor beta chains from a single sample sequenced in a study of cytomegalovirus exposure and HLA in healthy donors. TCRdb's table, derived via immunoSEQ multiplex PCR, lists solely in-frame clones and lacks some. The sample lists 50,000 or so clones, roughly nine tenths seen once, with around 8% in the top ten. Source material: PBMCs. The source of these receptors is a woman aged 18-29 years in good health and CMV-seropositive.

This clone was observed a handful of times. The CDR3 does not close with the conserved phenylalanine or tryptophan, likely indicating a read error. The DNA is left out, because the CDR3 cannot be placed on it with certainty; the CDR3 is given as TCRdb lists it. This CDR3 is CASSLEGQGALY. The chain is built from TRBV5-4 and TRBJ2-7; the table calls TRBD1, which could not be checked here. CDR1 and CDR2 (germline): SGHNT, YYREEE (reference sequence). Counting both end residues, the CDR3 totals 12 amino acids.

This clone appeared once. Here the CDR3 reads CASAWLADLNEQFF. The CDR3 DNA sequence: TGTGCTAGCGCCTGGCTAGCGGACCTAAATGAGCAGTTCTTC. The chain employs TRBV7-7 and TRBJ2-1; 7 bases are a match to TRBD2. The CDR3 consists of 14 residues. CDR1 SSHAT and CDR2 FNYEAQ come from the germline V gene (reference sequence).

This chain links TRBV4-2 with TRBJ2-2, with 9 positions matching TRBD1. V gave up 2 bases and J gave up 4 bases; unmatched junction bases: 5. The germline CDR1 and CDR2 sequences are LGHNA and YNFKEQ. The CDR3 has 16 amino acids. The CDR3 loop is CASSQYRGQTTGELFF. CDR3 coding DNA: TGTGCCAGCAGCCAATACAGGGGGCAAACCACCGGGGAGCTGTTTTTT.

The V and J genes are TRBV29-1 and TRBJ2-7, with 7 bases fitting TRBD1. The germline CDR1 and CDR2 sequences are SQVTM and ANQGSEA. This CDR3 has 13 residues. Trimming took 6 bases from V and 2 from J; bases not matched to a gene: 7. In DNA, the CDR3 is TGCAGCGTCCCTGGACAGGACACCTACGAGCAGTACTTC. Its translation is CSVPGQDTYEQYF.

This rearrangement joins TRBV4-3 to TRBJ1-4, with no clear D. This CDR3 spans 14 amino acids. Trimming stripped 4 bases from V and 5 bases from J, with 11 bases between. Looked up from germline, CDR1 is LGHNA and CDR2 is YSLEER. CDR3 sequence (DNA): TGCGCCAGCAGCCCCCGGTGGCGGAATGAAAAACTGTTTTTT. Its protein is CASSPRWRNEKLFF.

The chain joins TRBV19 to TRBJ2-5; D possibly corresponds to TRBD2 (5 bases). Trimming left V 3 bases short and J 5 bases short, with 10 bases between. Germline V gene sequence: CDR1 LNHDA, CDR2 SQIVND (reference sequence). The CDR3 sequence is 13 residues long. The DNA for the CDR3 is TGTGCCAGTAGTATTCAGTGGGAGGAGACCCAGTACTTC. It is translated as CASSIQWEETQYF.

CDR3 DNA sequence: TGTGCCAGCAGCCGTACAGTGAACACTGAAGCTTTCTTT. Its translation: CASSRTVNTEAFF. This rearrangement joins TRBV7-2 to TRBJ1-1; D is unresolved. Trimming pared 5 bases from V and 0 bases from J, leaving 7 bases between. Per the germline V gene, CDR1 is SGHTA and CDR2 is FQGNSA. CDR3 length: 13 residues.

The chain has TRBV30 and TRBJ2-2; TRBD2 might be the D (6 bases). Germline V gene sequence: CDR1 GTSNPN, CDR2 SVGIG (reference sequence). V was cut by 1 base and J by 5 bases, with 11 bases left in between. The CDR3 contains 14 residues. The DNA for the CDR3 is TGTGCCTGGAGTGGTTTTGGGGGGACCGGGGAGCTGTTTTTT. It translates to CAWSGFGGTGELFF.

The V call is TRBV6-1, the J call TRBJ1-1; 7 bases are shared with TRBD1. This CDR3 has 13 residues. Germline CDR1 and CDR2: MNHNS and SASEGT. After removal of 2 bases from V and 4 bases from J, the junction contained 1 base not matched to a gene. The CDR3 spells CASSENRGTEAFF. CDR3 nucleotide sequence: TGTGCCAGCAGTGAAAACAGGGGCACTGAAGCTTTCTTT.

The chain is built from TRBV6-1 and TRBJ1-3, with D unclear. Germline V gene data show CDR1 as MNHNS and CDR2 as SASEGT. The CDR3 runs 14 residues. Between the trimmed V and J ends, which lost 6 bases and 4 bases, there was a span of 13 bases. CDR3 bases: TGTGCCAGCAGCAGAGGCGGGAACGGAAACACCATATATTTT. Its translation is CASSRGGNGNTIYF.

This clone was observed a handful of times. The chain employs TRBV19 and TRBJ1-2; a possible D gene is TRBD1 (6 bases). The germline V gene has CDR1 LNHDA and CDR2 SQIVND (reference sequence). Trimming stripped 5 bases from V and 5 bases from J, with 15 bases between. CDR3 length equals 14 residues. The CDR3 DNA sequence: TGTGCCAGTAGTCCTCCAGGGGCGGCTTATGGCTACACCTTC. Translating gives CASSPPGAAYGYTF.

This clone was recorded only once. The genes are TRBV6-4 and TRBJ1-1, with 11 nucleotides matching TRBD1. This CDR3 has 14 residues. CDR1 MRHNA and CDR2 SNTAGT come from the germline V gene. V was clipped by 3 bases and J by 5 bases; unmatched bases: 2. CDR3 nucleotide sequence: TGTGCCAGCAGTGAGGGGACAGGGGGTACTGAAGCTTTCTTT. The encoded protein is CASSEGTGGTEAFF.

The V call is TRBV30, the J call TRBJ2-7; 8 positions agree with TRBD1. J lost 3 bases, V lost 1 base, and 11 bases had no gene match. This CDR3 is 16 amino acids long. Per the germline V gene, CDR1 is GTSNPN and CDR2 is SVGIG (reference sequence). The CDR3 DNA reads TGTGCCTGGAGTGGGAAGAACAGGGGGAAGAACTACGAGCAGTACTTC. It specifies CAWSGKNRGKNYEQYF. The variable domain in full, completed from reference TRBV30 and TRBJ2-7, reads SQTIHQWPATLVQPVGSPLSLECTVEGTSNPNLYWYRQAAGRGLQLLFYSVGIGQISSEVPQNLSASRPQDRQFILSSKKLLLSDSGFYLCAWSGKNRGKNYEQYFGPGTRLTVT.

This rearrangement joins TRBV7-3 to TRBJ2-2; 7 bases agree with TRBD1. J was trimmed by 1 base and V by 1 base; bases with no gene match: 0. Germline V gene lookup returns CDR1 SGHTA and CDR2 FQGTGA. This CDR3 has 15 amino acids. CDR3 coding DNA: TGTGCCAGCAGCTTAAACAGGGGGAACACCGGGGAGCTGTTTTTT. This sequence encodes CASSLNRGNTGELFF. Filled out from reference TRBV7-3 and TRBJ2-2, the complete variable domain reads GAGVSQTPSNKVTEKGKYVELRCDPISGHTALYWYRQSLGQGPEFLIYFQGTGAADDSGLPNDRFFAVRPEGSVSTLKIQRTERGDSAVYLCASSLNRGNTGELFFGEGSRLTVL.

The chain couples TRBV2 to TRBJ1-2; D gene unclear. The CDR3 has 11 residues. CDR1 SNHLY and CDR2 FYNNEI come from the germline V gene. Trimming left V 5 bases short and J 6 bases short, with 7 bases between. CDR3 DNA: TGTGCCAGCAGTAGAAGAGATGGCTACACCTTC. Its protein is CASSRRDGYTF. Filled out from reference TRBV2 and TRBJ1-2, the complete variable domain reads EPEVTQTPSHQVTQMGQEVILRCVPISNHLYFYWYRQILGQKVEFLVSFYNNEISEKSEIFDDQFSVERPDGSNFTLKIRSTKLEDSAMYFCASSRRDGYTFGSGTRLTVV.

The chain carries TRBV5-4 and TRBJ2-7; tentatively, D is TRBD1 (5 bases). Trimming pared 3 bases from V and 2 bases from J, leaving 6 bases between. Germline V gene sequence: CDR1 SGHNT, CDR2 YYREEE (reference sequence). The CDR3 spans 12 residues. The CDR3 region has the DNA TGTGCCAGCAGCTCGGACACCTACGAGCAGTACTTC. This codes for CASSSDTYEQYF.

The chain recombines TRBV9 with TRBJ2-7; 12 bases match TRBD2. This CDR3 has 16 residues. Germline CDR1 and CDR2: SGDLS and YYNGEE. The trim removed 0 bases at V and 3 bases at J, leaving 4 bases unmatched. In DNA, the CDR3 is TGTGCCAGCAGCGTAGCTAGCGGGGGGGCTCACTACGAGCAGTACTTC. This encodes CASSVASGGAHYEQYF.

CDR3 in amino acids: CASSSPDRGRVGYEQYF. In DNA form, the CDR3 reads TGTGCCAGCAGCTCTCCAGACAGGGGGCGCGTAGGCTACGAGCAGTACTTC. The chain is built from TRBV28 and TRBJ2-7; 10 bases fit TRBD1. This CDR3 comprises 17 residues. Germline V gene data show CDR1 as MDHEN and CDR2 as SYDVKM. V lost 6 bases to trimming and J lost 3 bases; unmatched junction nucleotides: 14.

The rearrangement uses TRBV9 and TRBJ2-4; D might be TRBD2 (5 bases). Germline lookup yields CDR1 SGDLS and CDR2 YYNGEE. The CDR3 totals 14 residues. V lost 2 bases, J lost 3 bases, and 9 bases lay in between. The CDR3 loop reads CASSVGEGKNIQYF. The CDR3 DNA reads as TGTGCCAGCAGCGTCGGTGAGGGCAAAAACATTCAGTACTTC.

This clone has only one observation. The rearrangement links TRBV7-9 to TRBJ2-1; D is possibly TRBD1 (6 bases). The CDR3 sequence is 16 residues long. Trimming took 1 base from V and 9 from J, leaving 19 bases between them. Germline-derived CDR1 and CDR2 are SEHNR and FQNEAQ (reference sequence). The CDR3 sequence is CASSLVRSGAYGEQFF. The DNA of the CDR3 is TGTGCCAGCAGCTTAGTTCGCTCAGGGGCATACGGTGAGCAGTTCTTC.

J is TRBJ2-2 and V is TRBV4-3; no clear D. The CDR3 sequence is 14 residues long. Per the germline V gene, CDR1 is LGHNA and CDR2 is YSLEER. V lost 4 bases to trimming and J lost 6 bases, with 12 bases between them. The CDR3 sequence is CASSPRKAAGELFF. DNA of the CDR3: TGCGCCAGCAGCCCAAGGAAGGCGGCCGGGGAGCTGTTTTTT.

The rearrangement uses TRBV19 and TRBJ1-2; no reliable D call. Germline lookup yields CDR1 LNHDA and CDR2 SQIVND (reference sequence). Trimming cost V 3 bases and J 7 bases, with 12 bases left between them. The CDR3 sequence is 13 residues long. The CDR3 spells CASSIPESTGYTF. The DNA for the CDR3 is TGTGCCAGTAGTATTCCGGAGAGCACTGGCTACACCTTC.